This TCR beta chain was found in a study of T cell changes during pregnancy in multiple sclerosis. Measured with immunoSEQ multiplex PCR; TCRdb has only the in-frame clones, and not every one. Of roughly 64,000 clones listed, roughly 89% are singletons. This receptor was taken from a female donor with multiple sclerosis, enrolled in a pregnancy study. The sequences come from peripheral blood, collected in the second trimester of pregnancy.

As DNA, the CDR3 is TGTGCCAGCAGCTTAGTTGCAGGGGCTTTTGGTGATACGCAGTATTTT. This codes for CASSLVAGAFGDTQYF. The chain has TRBV7-9 and TRBJ2-3; D perhaps matches TRBD1 (6 bases). Looked up from germline, CDR1 is SEHNR and CDR2 is FQNEAQ (reference sequence). This CDR3 is 16 amino acids long. V dropped 1 base and J dropped 6 bases, with 17 bases sitting between them.